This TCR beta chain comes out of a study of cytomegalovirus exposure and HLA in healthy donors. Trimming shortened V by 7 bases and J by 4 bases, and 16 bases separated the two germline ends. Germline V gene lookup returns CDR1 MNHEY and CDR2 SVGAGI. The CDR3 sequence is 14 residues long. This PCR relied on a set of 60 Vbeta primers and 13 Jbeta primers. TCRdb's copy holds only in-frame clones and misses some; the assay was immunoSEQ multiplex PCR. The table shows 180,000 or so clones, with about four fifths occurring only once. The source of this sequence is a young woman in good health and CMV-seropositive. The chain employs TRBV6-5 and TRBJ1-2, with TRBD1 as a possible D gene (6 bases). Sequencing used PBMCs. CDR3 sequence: CASTQQGLFYGYTF. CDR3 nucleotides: TGTGCCAGCACCCAACAGGGTTTGTTCTATGGCTACACCTTC.